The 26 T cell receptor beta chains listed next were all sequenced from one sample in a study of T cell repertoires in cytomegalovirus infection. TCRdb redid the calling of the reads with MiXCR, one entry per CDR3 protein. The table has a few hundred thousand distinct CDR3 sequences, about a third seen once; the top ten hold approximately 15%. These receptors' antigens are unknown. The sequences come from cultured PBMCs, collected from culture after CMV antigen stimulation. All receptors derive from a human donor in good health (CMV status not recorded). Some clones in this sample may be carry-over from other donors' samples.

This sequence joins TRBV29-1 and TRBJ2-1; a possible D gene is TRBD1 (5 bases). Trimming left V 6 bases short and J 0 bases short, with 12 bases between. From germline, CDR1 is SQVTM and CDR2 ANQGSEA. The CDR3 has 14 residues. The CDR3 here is CSVRRQSSYNEQFF. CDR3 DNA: TGCAGCGTAAGACGACAGAGCTCCTACAATGAGCAGTTCTTC.

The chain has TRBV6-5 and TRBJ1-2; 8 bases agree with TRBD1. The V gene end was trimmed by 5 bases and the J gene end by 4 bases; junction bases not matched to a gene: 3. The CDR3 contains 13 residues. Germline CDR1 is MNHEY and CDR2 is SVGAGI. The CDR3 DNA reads TGTGCCAGCAGTACAGGGGGGACCTATGGCTACACCTTC. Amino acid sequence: CASSTGGTYGYTF.

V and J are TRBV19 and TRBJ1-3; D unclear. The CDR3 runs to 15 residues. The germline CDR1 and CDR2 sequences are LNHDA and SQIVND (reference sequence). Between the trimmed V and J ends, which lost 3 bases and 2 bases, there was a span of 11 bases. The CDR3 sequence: CASSIFTHPGNTIYF. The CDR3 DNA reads TGTGCCAGTAGTATCTTCACCCACCCTGGAAACACCATATATTTT.

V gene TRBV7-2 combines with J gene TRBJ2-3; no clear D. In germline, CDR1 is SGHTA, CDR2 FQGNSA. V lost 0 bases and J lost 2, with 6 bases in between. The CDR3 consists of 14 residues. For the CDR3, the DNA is TGTGCCAGCAGCTTAGCTTGGACCACAGATACGCAGTATTTT. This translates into CASSLAWTTDTQYF.

This CDR3 is CASSPRISNQPQHF. CDR3 DNA: TGTGCCAGTAGTCCCCGAATAAGCAATCAGCCCCAGCATTTT. The chain links TRBV19 to TRBJ1-5; D unclear. The CDR3 length is 14 residues. CDR1 is LNHDA and CDR2 is SQIVND in the germline V gene (reference sequence). Trimming removed 5 bases from V and 1 base from J, with 9 bases in between. Looking up the rest from reference TRBV19 and TRBJ1-5 gives the full variable domain: DGGITQSPKYLFRKEGQNVTLSCEQNLNHDAMYWYRQDPGQGLRLIYYSQIVNDFQKGDIAEGYSVSREKKESFPLTVTSAQKNPTAFYLCASSPRISNQPQHFGDGTRLSIL.

The DNA for the CDR3 is TGTGCCAGCAGCTTACCGGGGAGGGCCACAGATACGCAGTATTTT. It encodes CASSLPGRATDTQYF. V is TRBV7-2 and J is TRBJ2-3; TRBD2 aligns across 7 bases. The CDR3 loop spans 15 amino acids. CDR1 SGHTA and CDR2 FQGNSA come from the germline V gene. The J segment lost 2 bases and the V segment lost 2 bases, leaving 4 bases of the junction unmatched.

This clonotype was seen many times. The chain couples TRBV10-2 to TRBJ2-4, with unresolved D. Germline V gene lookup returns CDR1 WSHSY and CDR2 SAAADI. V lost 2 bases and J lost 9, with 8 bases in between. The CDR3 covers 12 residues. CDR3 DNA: TGCGCCAGCAGTGAGGGCAGGCCCATTCAGTACTTC. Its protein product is CASSEGRPIQYF.

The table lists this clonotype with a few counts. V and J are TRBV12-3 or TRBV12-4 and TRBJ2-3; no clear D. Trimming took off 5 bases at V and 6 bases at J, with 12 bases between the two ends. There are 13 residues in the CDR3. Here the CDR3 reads CASSHLVADTQYF. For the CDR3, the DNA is TGTGCCAGCAGTCACCTGGTCGCGGATACGCAGTATTTT.

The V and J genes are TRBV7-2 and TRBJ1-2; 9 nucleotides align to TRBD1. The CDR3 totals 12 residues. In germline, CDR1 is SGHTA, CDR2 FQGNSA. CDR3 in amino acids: CAGQGVHYGYTF. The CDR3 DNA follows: TGTGCGGGACAGGGAGTGCACTATGGCTACACCTTC.

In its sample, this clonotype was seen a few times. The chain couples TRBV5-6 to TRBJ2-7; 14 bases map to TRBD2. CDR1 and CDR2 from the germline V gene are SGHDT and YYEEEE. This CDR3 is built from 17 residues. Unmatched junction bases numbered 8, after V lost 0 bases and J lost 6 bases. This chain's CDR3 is CASSLAYGGTSGSEQYF. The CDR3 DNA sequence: TGTGCCAGCAGCTTGGCGTACGGTGGGACTAGCGGGAGCGAGCAGTACTTC.

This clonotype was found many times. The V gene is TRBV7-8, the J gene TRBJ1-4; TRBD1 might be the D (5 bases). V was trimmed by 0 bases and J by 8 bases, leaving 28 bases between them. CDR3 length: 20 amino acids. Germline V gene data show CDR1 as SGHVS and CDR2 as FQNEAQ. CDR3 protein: CASSLARVRGKQALREKLFF. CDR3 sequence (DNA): TGTGCCAGCAGCTTAGCGCGGGTCCGCGGAAAACAGGCTTTGAGAGAAAAACTGTTTTTT.

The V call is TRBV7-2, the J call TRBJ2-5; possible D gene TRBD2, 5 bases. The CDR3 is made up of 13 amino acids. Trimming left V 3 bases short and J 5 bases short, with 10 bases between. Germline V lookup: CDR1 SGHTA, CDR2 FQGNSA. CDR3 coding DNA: TGTGCCAGCAGCTTCGAGGGCCTGGAGACCCAGTACTTC. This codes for CASSFEGLETQYF.

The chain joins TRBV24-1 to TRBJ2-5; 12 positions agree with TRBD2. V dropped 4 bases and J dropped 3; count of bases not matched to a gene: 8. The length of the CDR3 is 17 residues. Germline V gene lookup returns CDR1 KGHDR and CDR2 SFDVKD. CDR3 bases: TGTGCCACCAGTGACGCGATCGGACTAGCGGGAAAAGAGACCCAGTACTTC. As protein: CATSDAIGLAGKETQYF.

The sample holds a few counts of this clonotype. In DNA form, the CDR3 reads TGCGCCAGCAGTGCCGTTCATGGTGGCGCGAACACTGAAGCTTTCTTT. Translated, it gives CASSAVHGGANTEAFF. The chain joins TRBV10-2 to TRBJ1-1; no clear D. V lost 4 bases and J lost 1, with 16 bases in between. The germline gives CDR1 WSHSY, CDR2 SAAADI. This CDR3 is built from 16 residues.

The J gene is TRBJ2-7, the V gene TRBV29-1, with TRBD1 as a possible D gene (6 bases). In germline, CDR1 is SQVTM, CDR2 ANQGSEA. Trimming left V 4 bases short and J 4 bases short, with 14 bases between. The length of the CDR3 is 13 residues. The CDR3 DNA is TGCAGCGTTGCCCGACAGGAAGGGTACGAGCAGTACTTC. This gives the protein CSVARQEGYEQYF.

The CDR3 region is CASSSRPQNTEAFF. The CDR3 DNA sequence: TGTGCCAGCAGCTCCCGCCCGCAGAACACTGAAGCTTTCTTT. The chain has TRBV11-2 and TRBJ1-1; D remains ambiguous. Germline values: CDR1 SGHAT, CDR2 FQNNGV. V dropped 4 bases and J dropped 1 base, with 10 bases sitting between them. There are 14 residues in the CDR3.

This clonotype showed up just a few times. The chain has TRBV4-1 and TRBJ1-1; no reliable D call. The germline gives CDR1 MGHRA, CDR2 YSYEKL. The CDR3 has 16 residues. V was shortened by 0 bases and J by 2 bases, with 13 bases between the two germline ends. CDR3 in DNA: TGCGCCAGCAGCCAAGACCCGGGTGCGGATAACACTGAAGCTTTCTTT. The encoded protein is CASSQDPGADNTEAFF.

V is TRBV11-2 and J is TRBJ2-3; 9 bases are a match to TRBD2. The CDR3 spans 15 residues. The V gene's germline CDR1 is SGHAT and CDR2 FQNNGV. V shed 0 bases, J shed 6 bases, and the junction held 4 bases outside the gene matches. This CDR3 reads CASSLDGLAGDTQYF. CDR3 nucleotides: TGTGCCAGCAGCTTAGATGGGCTAGCGGGGGATACGCAGTATTTT.

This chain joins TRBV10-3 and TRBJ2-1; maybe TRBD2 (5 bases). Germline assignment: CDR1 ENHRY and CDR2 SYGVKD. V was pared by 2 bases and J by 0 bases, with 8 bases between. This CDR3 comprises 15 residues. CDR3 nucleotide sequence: TGTGCCATCAGTGAGAGTGGGAGCTCCTACAATGAGCAGTTCTTC. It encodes CAISESGSSYNEQFF.

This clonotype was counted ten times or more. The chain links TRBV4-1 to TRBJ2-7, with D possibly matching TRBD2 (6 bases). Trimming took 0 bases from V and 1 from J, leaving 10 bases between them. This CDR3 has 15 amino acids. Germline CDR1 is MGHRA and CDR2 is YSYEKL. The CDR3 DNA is TGCGCCAGCAGCCAAGAGGCGGGGTGGTCCTACGAGCAGTACGTC. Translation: CASSQEAGWSYEQYV.

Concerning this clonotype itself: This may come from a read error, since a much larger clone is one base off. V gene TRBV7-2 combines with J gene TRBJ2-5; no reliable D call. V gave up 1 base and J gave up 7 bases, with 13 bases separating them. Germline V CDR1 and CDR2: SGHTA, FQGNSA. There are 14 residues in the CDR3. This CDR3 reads CASSLELGGGTQYF. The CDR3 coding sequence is TGTGCCAGCAGCTTAGAGCTCGGTGGTGGGACCCAGTACTTC. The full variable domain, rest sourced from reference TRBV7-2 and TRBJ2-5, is GAGVSQSPSNKVTEKGKDVELRCDPISGHTALYWYRQSLGQGLEFLIYFQGNSAPDKSGLPSDRFSAERTGGSVSTLTIQRTQQEDSAVYLCASSLELGGGTQYFGPGTRLLVL.

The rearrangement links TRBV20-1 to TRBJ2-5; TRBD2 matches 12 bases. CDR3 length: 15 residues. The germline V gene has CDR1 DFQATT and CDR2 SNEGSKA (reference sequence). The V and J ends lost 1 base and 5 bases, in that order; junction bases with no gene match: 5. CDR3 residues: CSARVRLAGDETQYF. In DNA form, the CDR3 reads TGCAGTGCTAGAGTCCGACTAGCGGGAGATGAGACCCAGTACTTC.

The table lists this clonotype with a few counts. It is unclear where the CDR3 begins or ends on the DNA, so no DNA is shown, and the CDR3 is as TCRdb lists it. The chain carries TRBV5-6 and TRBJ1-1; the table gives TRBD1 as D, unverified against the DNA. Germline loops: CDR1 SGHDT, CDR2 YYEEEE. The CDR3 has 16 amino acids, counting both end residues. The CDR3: CASSLGGGVRTLKLSF.

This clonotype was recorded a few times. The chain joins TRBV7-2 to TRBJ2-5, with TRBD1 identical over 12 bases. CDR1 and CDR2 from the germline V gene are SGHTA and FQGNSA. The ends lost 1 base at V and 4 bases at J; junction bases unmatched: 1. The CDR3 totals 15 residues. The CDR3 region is CASSLGDRGPETQYF. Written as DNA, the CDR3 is TGTGCCAGCAGCTTAGGGGACAGGGGGCCAGAGACCCAGTACTTC.

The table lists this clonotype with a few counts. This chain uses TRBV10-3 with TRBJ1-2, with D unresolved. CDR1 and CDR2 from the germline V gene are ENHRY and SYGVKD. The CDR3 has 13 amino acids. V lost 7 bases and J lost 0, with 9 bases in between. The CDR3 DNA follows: TGTGCCATCACGCAACCGTCTAACTATGGCTACACCTTC. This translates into CAITQPSNYGYTF.

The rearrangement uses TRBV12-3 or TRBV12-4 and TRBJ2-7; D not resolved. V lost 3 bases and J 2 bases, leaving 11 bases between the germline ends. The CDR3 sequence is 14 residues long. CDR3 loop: CASSFRLIAYEQYF. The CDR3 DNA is TGTGCCAGCAGTTTTAGGTTGATTGCCTACGAGCAGTACTTC.